A selection of T cell receptor beta chains follows, all from one sample in a study of cytomegalovirus exposure and HLA in healthy donors. Method: immunoSEQ multiplex PCR; TCRdb's copy keeps in-frame clones and lacks some. The table records about 150,000 clones, about 64% of them present only once. Sequencing was done on a sample of PBMCs. All receptors come from a woman aged 55-70 years in good health and CMV-seropositive. The CDR3 runs from the conserved cysteine through the conserved F or W. Fields, in order: V gene, clone size, J gene, D gene, CDR3 protein, CDR3 DNA. The D gene is left open where the match is weak. Only part of the rows carry a size: once, few, many, or a class if the clone is expanded.

>TRBV4-2|once|TRBJ1-2|TRBD1
CASSQEGQGYGYTF
TGTGCCAGCAGCCAAGAGGGACAGGGGTATGGCTACACCTTC
>TRBV7-9|few|TRBJ1-1|NA
CASSLAMNTEAFF
TGTGCCAGCAGCTTAGCTATGAACACTGAAGCTTTCTTT
>TRBV6-5|NA|TRBJ1-2|TRBD1
CASSPGTGFGYTF
TGTGCCAGCAGCCCTGGGACAGGGTTTGGCTACACCTTC
>TRBV6-1|NA|TRBJ2-7|TRBD2
CASSDAGLAPSSYEQYF
TGTGCCAGCAGTGACGCGGGACTAGCCCCGAGCTCCTACGAGCAGTACTTC
>TRBV7-3|NA|TRBJ1-1|TRBD1
CASSLGTAAEAFF
TGTGCCAGCAGCTTAGGGACAGCTGCTGAAGCTTTCTTT
>TRBV15|NA|TRBJ2-2|TRBD2
CATSRLAGNTGELFF
TGTGCCACCAGCAGACTAGCGGGTAACACCGGGGAGCTGTTTTTT
>TRBV10-3|NA|TRBJ1-5|NA
CAISEAAGQPQHF
TGTGCCATCAGTGAGGCAGCGGGTCAGCCCCAGCATTTT
>TRBV6-5|NA|TRBJ2-1|TRBD1
CASSYGAGTGGNEQFF
TGTGCCAGCAGTTACGGGGCCGGGACAGGGGGCAATGAGCAGTTCTTC
>TRBV4-2|NA|TRBJ1-2|TRBD1
CASSQETGVGGYTF
TGTGCCAGCAGCCAAGAGACAGGGGTCGGTGGCTACACCTTC
>TRBV29-1|NA|TRBJ2-7|NA
CSVGSSYEQYF
TGCAGCGTTGGGAGCTCCTACGAGCAGTACTTC
>TRBV19|NA|TRBJ2-1|NA
CASSRGRGKRGEQFF
TGTGCCAGTAGCCGTGGGAGGGGGAAACGTGGTGAGCAGTTCTTC
>TRBV19|NA|TRBJ2-1|TRBD1
CASSSGPYRGQFF
TGTGCCAGTAGTTCGGGACCGTACAGGGGGCAGTTCTTC
>TRBV28|NA|TRBJ2-2|NA
CASSGGNTGELFF
TGTGCCAGCAGTGGAGGGAACACCGGGGAGCTGTTTTTT
>TRBV5-1|NA|TRBJ2-2|NA
CASSAGARAGETGELFF
TGCGCCAGCAGCGCCGGAGCGAGGGCCGGTGAGACCGGGGAGCTGTTTTTT
>TRBV28|few|TRBJ2-1|TRBD2
CASSFLGLAGVPSYNEQFF
TGTGCCAGCAGTTTCTTGGGACTAGCGGGAGTTCCCTCCTACAATGAGCAGTTCTTC
>TRBV5-4|NA|TRBJ1-2|NA
CASSLAGLRGSYDYTF
TGTGCCAGCAGCTTGGCCGGCCTGCGAGGAAGCTATGACTACACCTTC
>TRBV11-2|NA|TRBJ1-1|TRBD1
CASSPGSLQGQNTEAFF
TGTGCCAGCAGCCCCGGGTCCCTACAGGGGCAAAACACTGAAGCTTTCTTT
>TRBV10-1|NA|TRBJ2-1|TRBD2
CASSEGPAAGGNNEQFF
TGCGCCAGCAGTGAGGGCCCGGCAGCGGGAGGTAATAATGAGCAGTTCTTC
>TRBV9|NA|TRBJ2-1|TRBD2
CASSVHLAGGPDEQFF
TGTGCCAGCAGCGTCCATTTAGCGGGAGGGCCCGATGAGCAGTTCTTC
>TRBV7-9|few|TRBJ2-3|NA
CASSPPTDTQYF
TGTGCCAGCAGCCCTCCCACAGATACGCAGTATTTT
>TRBV4-1|NA|TRBJ2-2|TRBD2
CASSHLALAGAGELFF
TGCGCCAGCAGCCACTTGGCCCTAGCGGGGGCCGGGGAGCTGTTTTTT
>TRBV4-1|few|TRBJ1-3|NA
CASSQGGGLSGNTIYF
TGCGCCAGCAGCCAAGGAGGAGGACTCTCTGGAAACACCATATATTTT
>TRBV7-3|NA|TRBJ1-1|NA
CASSITTDTEAFF
TGTGCCAGCAGCATAACGACTGACACTGAAGCTTTCTTT
>TRBV18|NA|TRBJ1-2|TRBD1
CASSPGQGTVYGYTF
TGTGCCAGCTCACCAGGACAGGGTACCGTCTATGGCTACACCTTC
>TRBV6-5|few|TRBJ2-2|NA
CASSYSRDTGELFF
TGTGCCAGCAGTTACTCACGCGATACCGGGGAGCTGTTTTTT
>TRBV30|NA|TRBJ1-5|NA
CAWGSGGNQPQHF
TGTGCCTGGGGATCAGGGGGCAATCAGCCCCAGCATTTT
>TRBV5-6|NA|TRBJ1-1|NA
CASSLVAENTEAFF
TGTGCCAGCAGCTTGGTTGCGGAGAACACTGAAGCTTTCTTT
>TRBV6-6|once|TRBJ2-5|TRBD2
CASSYSAGGKVTQYF
TGTGCCAGCAGTTACTCAGCGGGAGGGAAGGTGACCCAGTACTTC
>TRBV6-5|NA|TRBJ1-1|NA
CASSYYGRGMNTEAFF
TGTGCCAGCAGTTACTACGGCAGGGGTATGAACACTGAAGCTTTCTTT
>TRBV7-2|few|TRBJ1-1|NA
CASSFYLGGNTEAFF
TGTGCCAGCAGCTTCTACTTGGGAGGGAACACTGAAGCTTTCTTT
>TRBV27|few|TRBJ1-4|NA
CASSFGGLEKLFF
TGTGCCAGCAGTTTCGGGGGGCTTGAAAAACTGTTTTTT
>TRBV5-4|NA|TRBJ2-5|NA
CASSLDMGGQETQYF
TGTGCCAGCAGCTTGGATATGGGGGGACAAGAGACCCAGTACTTC
>TRBV19|NA|TRBJ2-3|TRBD2
CASKEVGRDTQYF
TGTGCCAGTAAGGAGGTCGGGAGGGATACGCAGTATTTT
>TRBV7-2|NA|TRBJ1-1|TRBD1
CASSTQGYYTEAFF
TGTGCCAGCAGCACACAGGGGTACTACACTGAAGCTTTCTTT
>TRBV6-5|NA|TRBJ2-2|TRBD1
CASRRTGDTGELFF
TGTGCCAGCAGGCGGACAGGGGACACCGGGGAGCTGTTTTTT
>TRBV28|NA|TRBJ2-3|TRBD2
CASSRTSGRALSTDTQYF
TGTGCCAGCAGTCGAACTAGCGGGAGGGCCCTTAGCACAGATACGCAGTATTTT